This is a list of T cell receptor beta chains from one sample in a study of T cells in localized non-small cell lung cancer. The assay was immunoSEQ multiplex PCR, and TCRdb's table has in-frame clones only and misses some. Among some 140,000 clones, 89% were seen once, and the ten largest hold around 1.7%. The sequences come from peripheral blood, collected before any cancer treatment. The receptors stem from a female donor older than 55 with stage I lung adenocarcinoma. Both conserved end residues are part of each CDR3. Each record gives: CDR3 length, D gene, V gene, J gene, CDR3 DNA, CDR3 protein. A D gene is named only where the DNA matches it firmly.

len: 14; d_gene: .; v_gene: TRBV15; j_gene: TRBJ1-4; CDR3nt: TGTGCCACCAGCAGAGATGGGGGAGGGGAAAAACTGTTTTTT; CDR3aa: CATSRDGGGEKLFF
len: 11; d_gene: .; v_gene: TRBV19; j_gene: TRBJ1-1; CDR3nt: TGTGCCAGTCGATCGAACACTGAAGCTTTCTTT; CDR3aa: CASRSNTEAFF
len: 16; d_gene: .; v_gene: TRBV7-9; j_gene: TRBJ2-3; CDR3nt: TGTGCCAGCAGCTCCCTAAGCGGGTGGGGCGGTGATACGCAGTATTTT; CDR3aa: CASSSLSGWGGDTQYF
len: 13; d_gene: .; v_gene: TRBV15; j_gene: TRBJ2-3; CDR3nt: TGTGCCACCAGCAAGGGAGGCACAGATACGCAGTATTTT; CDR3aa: CATSKGGTDTQYF
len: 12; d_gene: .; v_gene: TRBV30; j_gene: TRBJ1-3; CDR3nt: TGTGCCTGTTTCCGAACAGGAAACACCATATATTTT; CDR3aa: CACFRTGNTIYF
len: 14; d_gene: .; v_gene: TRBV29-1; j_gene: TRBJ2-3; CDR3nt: TGCAGCGTAGGAACAAAGACTAGTCTGGATACGCAGTATTTT; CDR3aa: CSVGTKTSLDTQYF
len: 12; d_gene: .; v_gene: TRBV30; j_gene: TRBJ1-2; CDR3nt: TGTGCCTGGAGCCGCAGGGTAGATGGCTACACCTTC; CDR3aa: CAWSRRVDGYTF
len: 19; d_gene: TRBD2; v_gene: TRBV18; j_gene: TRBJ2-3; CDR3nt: TGTGCCAGCTCACAAACCTTACTAGCGGGAGGCGGGAGAACAGATACGCAGTATTTT; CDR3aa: CASSQTLLAGGGRTDTQYF
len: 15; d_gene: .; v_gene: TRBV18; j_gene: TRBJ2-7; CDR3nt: TGTGCCAGCTCACCGTCTAGCGAGACGGTATACGAGCAGTACTTC; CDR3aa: CASSPSSETVYEQYF
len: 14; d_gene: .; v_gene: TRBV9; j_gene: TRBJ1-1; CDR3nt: TGTGCCAGCAGCGTAGCGGGTTTTGACACTGAAGCTTTCTTT; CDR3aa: CASSVAGFDTEAFF
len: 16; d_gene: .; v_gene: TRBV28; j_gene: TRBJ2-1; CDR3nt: TGTGCCAGCAGTGAAATGGGGCCAGGAAACGGTGGTGAGCAGTTCTTC; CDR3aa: CASSEMGPGNGGEQFF
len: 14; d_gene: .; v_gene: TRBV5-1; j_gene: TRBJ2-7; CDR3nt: TGCGCCAGCAGCTTGGAAGGCCCCTCCTACGAGCAGTACTTC; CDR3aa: CASSLEGPSYEQYF
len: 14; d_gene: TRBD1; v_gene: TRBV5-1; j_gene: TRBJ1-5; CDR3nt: TGCGCCAGCAGCTTTGGACAGGGGGGTCAGCCCCAGCATTTT; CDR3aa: CASSFGQGGQPQHF
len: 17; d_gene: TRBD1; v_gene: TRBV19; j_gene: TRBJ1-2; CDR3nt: TGTGCCAGTAGTCTTTCCGCCGTGCAGGGGGCTTTGTATGGCTACACCTTC; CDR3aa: CASSLSAVQGALYGYTF
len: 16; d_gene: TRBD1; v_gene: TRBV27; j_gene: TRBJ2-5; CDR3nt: TGTGCCAGCAGTTACGACCCGGCAGGGGGAAAAGAGACCCAGTACTTC; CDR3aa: CASSYDPAGGKETQYF
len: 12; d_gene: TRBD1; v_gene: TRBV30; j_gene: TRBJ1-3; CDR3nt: TGTGCCGCAACGACAGGGAGAAACACCATATATTTT; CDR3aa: CAATTGRNTIYF